This T cell receptor beta chain is drawn from a study of T cells in tuberculosis. Germline V gene lookup returns CDR1 PRHDT and CDR2 FYEKMQ (reference sequence). V lost 5 bases and J lost 1; bases outside the gene matches: 6. The CDR3 runs 15 residues. Produced via immunoSEQ multiplex PCR; TCRdb's table is partial and in-frame only. The sample has 45,000 or so clones; 90% to 95% are singletons. Material for sequencing was PBMCs. J is TRBJ1-1 and V is TRBV13, with 8 nucleotides matching TRBD1. The receptor was isolated from a donor aged 10-30 years with latent tuberculosis or without tuberculosis infection. The CDR3 sequence: CASSPWTGPNTEAFF. CDR3 coding DNA: TGTGCCAGCAGCCCCTGGACAGGGCCGAACACTGAAGCTTTCTTT.